This TCR beta chain was captured by sequencing in a study of blood T cell repertoires in COVID-19. Trimming stripped 6 bases from V and 6 bases from J, with 27 bases between. The germline CDR1 and CDR2 sequences are SGHVS and FQNEAQ. The CDR3 has 17 amino acids. The method was immunoSEQ multiplex PCR; TCRdb's version includes in-frame clones alone and lacks a portion of them. The sample records about 170,000 clones, 70% to 90% being singletons. Assignment of participants to cohorts was predicated upon participant-reported clinical history. The rearrangement uses TRBV7-8 and TRBJ2-7, with D perhaps matching TRBD2 (5 bases). Sequencing was performed on PBMCs or T cells enriched from blood (not recorded which). The sequence was collected from a woman between 18 and 30 years old who had recovered from COVID-19. This CDR3 is CASRPPLRDQVVGEQYF. The DNA for the CDR3 is TGTGCCAGCAGACCCCCCCTCCGGGATCAGGTAGTCGGCGAGCAGTACTTC.